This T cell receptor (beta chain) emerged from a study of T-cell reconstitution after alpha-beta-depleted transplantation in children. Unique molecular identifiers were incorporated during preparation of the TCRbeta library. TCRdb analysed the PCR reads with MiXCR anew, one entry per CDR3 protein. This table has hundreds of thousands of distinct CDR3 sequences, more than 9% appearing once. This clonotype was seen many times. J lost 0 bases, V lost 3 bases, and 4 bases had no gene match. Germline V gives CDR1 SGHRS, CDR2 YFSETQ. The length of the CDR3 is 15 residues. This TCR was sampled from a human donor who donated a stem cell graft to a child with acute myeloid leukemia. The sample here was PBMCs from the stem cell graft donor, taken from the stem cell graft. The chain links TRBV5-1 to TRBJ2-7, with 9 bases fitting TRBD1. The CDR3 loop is CASSSGQGSSYEQYF. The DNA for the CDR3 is TGCGCCAGCAGCTCAGGACAGGGGAGCTCCTACGAGCAGTACTTC.